This is a list of T cell receptor beta chains from one sample in a study of T-cell memory formation after mild COVID-19. A single record per CDR3 protein comes from TCRdb applying MiXCR to the 5' RACE reads. The sample holds 400,000 to 500,000 distinct CDR3 sequences, approximately 19% seen once. The sample consisted of PBMCs or a T cell subset sorted from them (not recorded which). The origin of the receptors is a man between 18 and 35 years old who had mild COVID-19 (a few samples of this study predate the infection). Cell type and time point are not known. CDR3s include the opening cysteine and the closing phenylalanine or tryptophan. A D gene is named only where the DNA matches it firmly. Clone size is not always given. Where it is, it says once, few, many or a class for expanded clones.

>TRBV7-2|.|14|TRBD1|TRBJ2-5
CASSSDRVVETQYF
TGTGCCAGCAGCTCAGACAGGGTCGTAGAGACCCAGTACTTC
>TRBV7-2|.|15|.|TRBJ2-7
CASSLGTSSYYEQYF
TGTGCCAGCAGCTTAGGCACGTCCTCCTACTACGAGCAGTACTTC
>TRBV7-9|.|15|.|TRBJ2-3
CASSLEAQSTDTQYF
TGTGCCAGCAGCTTAGAGGCTCAGTCCACAGATACGCAGTATTTT
>TRBV7-2|many|15|TRBD2|TRBJ2-5
CASSLAGGPRETQYF
TGTGCCAGCAGCCTCGCGGGGGGCCCAAGGGAGACCCAGTACTTC
>TRBV27|many|15|TRBD1|TRBJ2-4
CASSRQRDRSNGPCF
TGTGCCAGCAGCCGACAAAGGGACAGGTCAAATGGTCCGTGCTTC
>TRBV18|.|15|.|TRBJ1-4
CASSPPPVTNEKLFF
TGTGCCAGCTCACCACCGCCAGTAACTAATGAAAAACTGTTTTTT
>TRBV12-3/TRBV12-4|.|17|.|TRBJ2-6
CASKGEWGGPGANVLTF
TGTGCCAGCAAGGGCGAATGGGGGGGGCCCGGGGCCAACGTCCTGACTTTC
>TRBV4-2|.|19|.|TRBJ2-1
CASSQDRGGGLSSYNEQFF
TGTGCCAGCAGCCAAGATCGAGGGGGGGGCCTTAGCTCCTACAATGAGCAGTTCTTC
>TRBV24-1|.|12|.|TRBJ2-2
CAIATGAGELFF
TGTGCCATTGCTACAGGCGCCGGGGAGCTGTTTTTT
>TRBV20-1|.|15|.|TRBJ1-5
CSARDDRGGNQPQHF
TGCAGTGCTAGAGATGACCGCGGCGGCAATCAGCCCCAGCATTTT
>TRBV7-9|few|15|TRBD2|TRBJ2-3
CASSQRGGGADTQYF
TGTGCCAGCAGCCAGCGGGGGGGCGGGGCAGATACGCAGTATTTT
>TRBV9|.|13|.|TRBJ2-7
CASSEDSSYEQYF
TGTGCCAGCAGCGAGGACAGCTCCTACGAGCAGTACTTC
>TRBV20-1|.|13|.|TRBJ1-2
CSARTRANYGYTF
TGCAGTGCTAGGACCCGAGCTAACTATGGCTACACCTTC
>TRBV7-2|.|16|TRBD1|TRBJ2-1
CASSWGAQGALNEQFF
TGTGCCAGCAGCTGGGGGGCACAGGGGGCCCTAAATGAGCAGTTCTTC
>TRBV6-6|few|16|.|TRBJ1-5
CASSARTAYSNQPQHF
TGTGCCAGCAGTGCAAGGACCGCATATAGCAATCAGCCCCAGCATTTT
>TRBV19|.|15|.|TRBJ2-6
CASRMDRAGANVLTF
TGTGCCAGTAGGATGGACAGAGCTGGGGCCAACGTCCTGACTTTC
>TRBV5-1|.|14|TRBD1|TRBJ2-2
CASSTQGAPGELFF
TGCGCCAGCAGCACCCAGGGGGCTCCCGGGGAGCTGTTTTTT
>TRBV20-1|many|14|.|TRBJ2-7
CSASPGQGMGEQYF
TGCAGTGCTAGCCCGGGACAAGGAATGGGAGAGCAGTACTTC
>TRBV28|few|15|TRBD1|TRBJ2-4
CASSPTGGAKNIQYF
TGTGCCAGCAGTCCAACAGGGGGTGCCAAAAACATTCAGTACTTC
>TRBV7-2|few|18|TRBD2|TRBJ2-3
CASTRTSGGGLGTDTQYF
TGTGCCAGCACCAGGACTAGCGGGGGAGGCCTCGGCACAGATACGCAGTATTTT
>TRBV14|few|15|.|TRBJ2-7
CASSQVVRTIDEQYF
TGTGCCAGCAGCCAAGTGGTAAGAACAATCGACGAGCAGTACTTC
>TRBV6-5|.|15|TRBD1|TRBJ2-7
CASSYSTGHTYEQYF
TGTGCCAGCAGTTACTCGACAGGGCATACCTACGAGCAGTACTTC
>TRBV7-6|once|16|TRBD1|TRBJ1-5
CASSLETGRLNQPQHF
TGTGCCAGCAGCTTAGAGACAGGGAGGCTCAATCAGCCCCAGCATTTT
>TRBV29-1|.|12|.|TRBJ2-2
CSVADIIGELFF
TGCAGCGTAGCGGACATAATCGGGGAGCTGTTTTTT
>TRBV18|few|16|TRBD1|TRBJ1-2
CASSPRDRGFNYGYTF
TGTGCCAGCTCACCACGGGACAGGGGATTTAACTATGGCTACACCTTC
>TRBV5-6|.|13|.|TRBJ2-4
CASSSVQGGGLSF
TGTGCCAGCAGCTCCGTCCAGGGGGGGGGCTTAAGCTTC
>TRBV3-1|many|15|TRBD1|TRBJ2-1
CASSPDRASYNEQFF
TGTGCCAGCAGCCCCGACAGGGCCTCCTACAATGAGCAGTTCTTC
>TRBV5-1|few|16|TRBD1|TRBJ1-1
CASSFQGTGSNTEAFF
TGCGCCAGCAGCTTCCAGGGGACAGGGTCGAACACTGAAGCTTTCTTT
>TRBV5-5|few|13|.|TRBJ2-1
CASSQSPGNEQFF
TGTGCCAGCAGCCAAAGTCCGGGCAATGAGCAGTTCTTC
>TRBV20-1|few|17|.|TRBJ1-4
CSATERVEGRRGEKLFF
TGCAGTGCTACAGAAAGGGTCGAAGGCAGGAGGGGAGAAAAACTGTTTTTT
>TRBV4-1|.|15|.|TRBJ2-5
CASSQGPGLQETQYF
TGCGCCAGCAGCCAAGGCCCAGGGCTCCAAGAGACCCAGTACTTC
>TRBV27|.|14|TRBD1|TRBJ1-5
CASSPQGYYQPQHF
TGTGCCAGCAGTCCACAGGGGTACTATCAGCCCCAGCATTTT
>TRBV4-1|.|13|TRBD1|TRBJ2-5
CASSRDREETKYF
TGCGCCAGCAGCCGAGACAGGGAAGAGACCAAGTACTTC
>TRBV3-1|few|13|.|TRBJ2-1
CASSQTTLNEQFF
TGTGCCAGCAGCCAGACAACCCTAAATGAGCAGTTCTTC
>TRBV7-3|.|14|TRBD2|TRBJ2-1
CASSLAGDINEQFF
TGTGCCAGCAGCCTAGCGGGGGACATCAATGAGCAGTTCTTC
>TRBV4-3|few|15|.|TRBJ2-5
CASSQDHGSRETQYF
TGCGCCAGCAGCCAAGATCACGGTAGTAGGGAGACCCAGTACTTC
>TRBV29-1|few|10|.|TRBJ1-1
CSVDYTEAFF
TGCAGCGTTGATTACACTGAAGCTTTCTTT
>TRBV7-9|few|15|.|TRBJ2-3
CASSQNSASTDTQYF
TGTGCCAGCAGCCAAAACTCAGCTAGCACAGATACGCAGTATTTT
>TRBV6-1|.|15|.|TRBJ2-2
CASSDTPSDAGELFF
TGTGCCAGCAGTGACACCCCATCCGATGCCGGGGAGCTGTTTTTT
>TRBV6-6|.|15|TRBD1|TRBJ1-5
CASTLHDRESQPQHF
TGTGCCAGCACGCTGCATGACAGGGAAAGTCAGCCCCAGCATTTT
>TRBV11-2|.|15|.|TRBJ2-7
CASSFDVTGAYEQYF
TGTGCCAGCAGCTTCGACGTGACGGGGGCCTACGAGCAGTACTTC
>TRBV2|few|13|TRBD1|TRBJ1-2
CATRTGRPYGYTF
TGTGCCACTCGGACAGGGAGGCCCTATGGCTACACCTTC